This T cell receptor beta chain derives from a study of T cells in Graves' hyperthyroidism and ophthalmopathy. Authors of the study amplified TCR beta CDR3 regions from RNA transcripts. Initially, a first-round RT-PCR of the TCR CDR3 employed the HTBI primer set. MiXCR was run by TCRdb on the multiplex PCR reads, yielding one entry per CDR3 protein. The repertoire holds 480,000 or so distinct CDR3 sequences, with 40% to 55% as singletons. Germline CDR1 reads LNHDA; CDR2 reads SQIVND (reference sequence). Losses at the gene ends were 8 bases for V and 0 bases for J; bases not matched to a gene: 5. CDR3 length: 15 residues. Pregnant or lactating patients were excluded, as were those with uncontrolled infection or other autoimmune disease. Diagnoses were established using clinical symptoms, serum thyroxine and TRAb, thyroid ultrasound and orbital computed tomography.

The TCR comes from an adult woman with Graves' disease, either hyperthyroidism or ophthalmopathy (not recorded which). The sample consisted of peripheral blood or thyroid tissue (not recorded which). The chain recombines TRBV19 with TRBJ1-5; 9 nucleotides align to TRBD1. As DNA, the CDR3 is TGTGCCAGTTTGGGGACAGGGATTAGCAATCAGCCCCAGCATTTT. Translated: CASLGTGISNQPQHF.